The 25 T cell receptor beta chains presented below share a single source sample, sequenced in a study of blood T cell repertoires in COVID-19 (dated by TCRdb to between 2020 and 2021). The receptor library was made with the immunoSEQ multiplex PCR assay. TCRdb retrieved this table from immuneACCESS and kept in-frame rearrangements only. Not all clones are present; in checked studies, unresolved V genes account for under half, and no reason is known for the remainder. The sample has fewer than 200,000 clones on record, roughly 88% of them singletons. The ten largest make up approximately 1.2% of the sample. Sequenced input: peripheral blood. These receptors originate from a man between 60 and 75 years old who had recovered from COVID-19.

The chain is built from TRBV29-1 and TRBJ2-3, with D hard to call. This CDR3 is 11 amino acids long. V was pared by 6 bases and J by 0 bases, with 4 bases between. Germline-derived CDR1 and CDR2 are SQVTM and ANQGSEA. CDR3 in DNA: TGCAGCGTCTCTAGCACAGATACGCAGTATTTT. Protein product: CSVSSTDTQYF.

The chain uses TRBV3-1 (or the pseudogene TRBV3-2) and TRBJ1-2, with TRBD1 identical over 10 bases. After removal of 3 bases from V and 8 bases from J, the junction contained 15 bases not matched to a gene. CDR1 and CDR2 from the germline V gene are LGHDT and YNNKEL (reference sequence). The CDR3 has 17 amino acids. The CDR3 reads CASSQPGQGLTLWGYTF. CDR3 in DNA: TGTGCCAGCAGCCAGCCGGGACAGGGGCTCACTCTTTGGGGCTACACCTTC.

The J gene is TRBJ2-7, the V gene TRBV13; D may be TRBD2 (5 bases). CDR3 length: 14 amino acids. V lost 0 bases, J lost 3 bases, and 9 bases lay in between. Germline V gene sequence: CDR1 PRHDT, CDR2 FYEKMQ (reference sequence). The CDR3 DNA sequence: TGTGCCAGCAGCTTAGGACGGGAAAACTACGAGCAGTACTTC. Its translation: CASSLGRENYEQYF.

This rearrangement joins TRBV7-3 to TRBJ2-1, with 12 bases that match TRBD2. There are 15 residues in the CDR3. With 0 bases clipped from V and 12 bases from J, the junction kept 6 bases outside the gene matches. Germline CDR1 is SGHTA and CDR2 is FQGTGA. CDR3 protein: CASSLTLAGGGRQFF. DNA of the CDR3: TGTGCCAGCAGCTTAACACTAGCGGGGGGAGGTCGGCAGTTCTTC.

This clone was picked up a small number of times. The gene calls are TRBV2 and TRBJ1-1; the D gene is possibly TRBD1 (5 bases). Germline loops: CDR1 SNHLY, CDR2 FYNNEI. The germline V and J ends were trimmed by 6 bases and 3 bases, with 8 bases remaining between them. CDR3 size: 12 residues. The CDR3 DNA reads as TGTGCCAGCAGGGGGCGTGACACTGAAGCTTTCTTT. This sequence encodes CASRGRDTEAFF.

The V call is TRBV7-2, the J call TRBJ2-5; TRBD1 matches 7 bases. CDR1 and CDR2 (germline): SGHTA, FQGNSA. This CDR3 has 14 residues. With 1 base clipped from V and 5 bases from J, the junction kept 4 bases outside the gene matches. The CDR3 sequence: CASSLEGGRETQYF. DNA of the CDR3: TGTGCCAGCAGCTTAGAAGGGGGCAGGGAGACCCAGTACTTC. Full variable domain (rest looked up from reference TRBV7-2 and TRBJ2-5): GAGVSQSPSNKVTEKGKDVELRCDPISGHTALYWYRQSLGQGLEFLIYFQGNSAPDKSGLPSDRFSAERTGGSVSTLTIQRTQQEDSAVYLCASSLEGGRETQYFGPGTRLLVL.

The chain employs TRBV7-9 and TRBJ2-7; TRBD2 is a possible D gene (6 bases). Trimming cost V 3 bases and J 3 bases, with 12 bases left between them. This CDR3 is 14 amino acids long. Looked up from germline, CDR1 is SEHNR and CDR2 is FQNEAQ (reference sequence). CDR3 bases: TGTGCCAGCAGCTTCGGGGGAAGGGACTACGAGCAGTACTTC. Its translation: CASSFGGRDYEQYF.

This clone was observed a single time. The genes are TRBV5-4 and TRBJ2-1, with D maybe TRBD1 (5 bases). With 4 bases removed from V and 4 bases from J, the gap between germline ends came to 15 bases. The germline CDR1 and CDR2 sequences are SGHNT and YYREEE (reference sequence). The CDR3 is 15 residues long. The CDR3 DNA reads TGTGCCAGCAGCAAAGACAGTGGGCTATACAATGAGCAGTTCTTC. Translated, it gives CASSKDSGLYNEQFF.

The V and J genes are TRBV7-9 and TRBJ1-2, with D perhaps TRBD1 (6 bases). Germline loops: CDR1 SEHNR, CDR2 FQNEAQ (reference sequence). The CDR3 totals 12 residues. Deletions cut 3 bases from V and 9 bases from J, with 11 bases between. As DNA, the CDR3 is TGTGCCAGCAGCTTTGAACAGGGAAGCTACACCTTC. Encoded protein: CASSFEQGSYTF.

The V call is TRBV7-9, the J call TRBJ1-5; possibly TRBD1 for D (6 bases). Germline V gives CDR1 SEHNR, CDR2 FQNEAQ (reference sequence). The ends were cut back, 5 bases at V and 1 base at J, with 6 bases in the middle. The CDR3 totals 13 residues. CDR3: CASSGTSNQPQHF. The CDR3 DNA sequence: TGTGCCAGCAGCGGGACAAGCAATCAGCCCCAGCATTTT.

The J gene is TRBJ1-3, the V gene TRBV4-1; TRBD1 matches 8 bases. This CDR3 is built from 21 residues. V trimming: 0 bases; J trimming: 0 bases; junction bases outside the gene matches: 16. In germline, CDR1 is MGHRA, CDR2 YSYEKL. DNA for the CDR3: TGCGCCAGCAGCCAAGATTATGGCGGGACAGGTTATCTCCTCTCTGGAAACACCATATATTTT. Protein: CASSQDYGGTGYLLSGNTIYF.

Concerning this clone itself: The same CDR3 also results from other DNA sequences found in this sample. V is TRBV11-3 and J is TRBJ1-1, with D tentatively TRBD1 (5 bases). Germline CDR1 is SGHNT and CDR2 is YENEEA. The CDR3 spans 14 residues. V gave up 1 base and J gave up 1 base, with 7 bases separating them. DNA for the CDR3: TGTGCCAGCAGCTTAGGTACAGGGAACACTGAAGCTTTCTTT. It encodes CASSLGTGNTEAFF.

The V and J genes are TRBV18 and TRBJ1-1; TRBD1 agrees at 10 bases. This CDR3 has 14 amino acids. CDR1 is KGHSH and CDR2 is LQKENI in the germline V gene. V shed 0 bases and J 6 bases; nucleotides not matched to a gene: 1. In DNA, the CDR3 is TGTGCCAGCTCACCACCAGACAGGGGGCCTGAAGCTTTCTTT. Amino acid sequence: CASSPPDRGPEAFF.

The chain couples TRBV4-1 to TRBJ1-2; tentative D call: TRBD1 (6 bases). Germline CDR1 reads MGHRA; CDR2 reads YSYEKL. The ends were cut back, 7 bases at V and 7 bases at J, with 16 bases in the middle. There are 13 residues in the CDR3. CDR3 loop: CASNPTGMGGYTF. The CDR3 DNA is TGCGCCAGCAACCCTACAGGGATGGGTGGCTACACCTTC.

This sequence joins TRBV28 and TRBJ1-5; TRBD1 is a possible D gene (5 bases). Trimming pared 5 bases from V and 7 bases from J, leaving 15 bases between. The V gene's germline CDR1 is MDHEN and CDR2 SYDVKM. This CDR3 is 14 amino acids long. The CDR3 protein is CASSLSGGRQPQHF. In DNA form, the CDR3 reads TGTGCCAGCAGTCTCTCGGGGGGAAGACAGCCCCAGCATTTT.

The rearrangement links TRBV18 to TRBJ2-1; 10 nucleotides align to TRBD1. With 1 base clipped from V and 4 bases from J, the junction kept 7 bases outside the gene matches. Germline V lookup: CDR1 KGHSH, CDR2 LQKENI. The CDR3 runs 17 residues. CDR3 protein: CASSPLVGTGDYNEQFF. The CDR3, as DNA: TGTGCCAGCTCACCACTCGTCGGGACAGGGGATTACAATGAGCAGTTCTTC.

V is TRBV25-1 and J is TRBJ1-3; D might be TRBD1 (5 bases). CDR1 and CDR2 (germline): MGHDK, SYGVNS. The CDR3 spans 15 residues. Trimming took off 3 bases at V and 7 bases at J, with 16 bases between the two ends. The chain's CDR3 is CASSDMTRGGNTIYF. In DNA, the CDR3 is TGTGCCAGCAGTGATATGACAAGGGGAGGCAACACCATATATTTT.

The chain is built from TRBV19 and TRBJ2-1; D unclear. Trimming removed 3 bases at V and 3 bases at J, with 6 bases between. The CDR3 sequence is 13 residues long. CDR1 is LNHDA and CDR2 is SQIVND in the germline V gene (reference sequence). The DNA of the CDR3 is TGTGCCAGTAGTATTCCCCGCTACAATGAGCAGTTCTTC. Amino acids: CASSIPRYNEQFF.

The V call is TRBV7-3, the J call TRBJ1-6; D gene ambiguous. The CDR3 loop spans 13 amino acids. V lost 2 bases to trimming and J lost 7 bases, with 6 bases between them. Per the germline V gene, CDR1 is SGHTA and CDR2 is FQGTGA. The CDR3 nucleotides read TGTGCCAGCAGCTTAGATCGGAATTCACCCCTCCACTTT. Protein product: CASSLDRNSPLHF. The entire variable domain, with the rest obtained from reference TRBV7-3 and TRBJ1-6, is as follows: GAGVSQTPSNKVTEKGKYVELRCDPISGHTALYWYRQSLGQGPEFLIYFQGTGAADDSGLPNDRFFAVRPEGSVSTLKIQRTERGDSAVYLCASSLDRNSPLHFGNGTRLTVT.

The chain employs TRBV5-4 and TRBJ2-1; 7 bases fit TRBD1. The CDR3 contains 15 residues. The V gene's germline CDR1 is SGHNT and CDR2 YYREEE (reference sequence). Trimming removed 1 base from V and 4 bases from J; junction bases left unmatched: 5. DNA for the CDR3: TGTGCCAGCAGCTTGAAACAGGGGATATACAATGAGCAGTTCTTC. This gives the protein CASSLKQGIYNEQFF.

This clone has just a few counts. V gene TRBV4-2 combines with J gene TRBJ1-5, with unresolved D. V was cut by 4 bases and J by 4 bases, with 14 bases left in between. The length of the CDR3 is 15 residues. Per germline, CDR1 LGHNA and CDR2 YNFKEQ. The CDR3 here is CASSRVKEGNQPQHF. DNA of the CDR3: TGTGCCAGCAGCCGAGTAAAGGAGGGAAATCAGCCCCAGCATTTT.

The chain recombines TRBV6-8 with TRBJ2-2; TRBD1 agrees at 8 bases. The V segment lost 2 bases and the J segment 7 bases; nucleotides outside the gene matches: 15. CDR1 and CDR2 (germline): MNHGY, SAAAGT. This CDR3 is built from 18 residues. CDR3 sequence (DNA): TGTGCCAGCAGTTACGGTTTTAGGCAGGGGGCCCGAGGCGGGGAGCTGTTTTTT. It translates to CASSYGFRQGARGGELFF.

The CDR3 loop is CASSPSVGASYNSPLHF. CDR3 nucleotides: TGTGCCAGCAGCCCATCAGTTGGGGCATCCTATAATTCACCCCTCCACTTT. This sequence joins TRBV7-2 and TRBJ1-6; D possibly corresponds to TRBD1 (5 bases). CDR1 is SGHTA, CDR2 FQGNSA, per germline. V lost 5 bases, J lost 1 base, and 15 bases lay in between. The CDR3 totals 17 residues.

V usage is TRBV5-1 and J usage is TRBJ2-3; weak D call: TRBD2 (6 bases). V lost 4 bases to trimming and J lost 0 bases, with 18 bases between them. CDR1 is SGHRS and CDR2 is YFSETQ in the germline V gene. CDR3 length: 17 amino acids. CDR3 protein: CASSDTSGDASTDTQYF. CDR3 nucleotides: TGCGCCAGCAGCGATACCTCGGGGGATGCTAGCACAGATACGCAGTATTTT.

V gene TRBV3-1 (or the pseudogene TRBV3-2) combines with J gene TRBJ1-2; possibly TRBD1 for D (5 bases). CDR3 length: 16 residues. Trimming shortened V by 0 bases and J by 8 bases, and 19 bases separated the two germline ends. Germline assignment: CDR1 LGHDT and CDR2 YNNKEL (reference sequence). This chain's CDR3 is CASSQEAIVGQRGYTF. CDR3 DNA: TGTGCCAGCAGCCAAGAAGCTATAGTCGGACAAAGGGGCTACACCTTC.